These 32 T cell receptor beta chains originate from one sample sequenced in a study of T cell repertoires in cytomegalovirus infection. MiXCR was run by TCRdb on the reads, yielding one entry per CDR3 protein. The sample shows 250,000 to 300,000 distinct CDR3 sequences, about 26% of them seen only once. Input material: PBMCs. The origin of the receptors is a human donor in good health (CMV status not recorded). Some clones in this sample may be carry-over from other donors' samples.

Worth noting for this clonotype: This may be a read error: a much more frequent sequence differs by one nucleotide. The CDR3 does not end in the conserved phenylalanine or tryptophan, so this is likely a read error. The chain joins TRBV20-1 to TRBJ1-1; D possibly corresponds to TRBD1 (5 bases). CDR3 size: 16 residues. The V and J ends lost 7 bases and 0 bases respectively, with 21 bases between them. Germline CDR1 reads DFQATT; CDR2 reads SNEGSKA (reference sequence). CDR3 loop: CSGGSAGLIMNTEAFL. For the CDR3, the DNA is TGCAGTGGCGGAAGCGCAGGGCTAATTATGAACACTGAAGCTTTCTTG.

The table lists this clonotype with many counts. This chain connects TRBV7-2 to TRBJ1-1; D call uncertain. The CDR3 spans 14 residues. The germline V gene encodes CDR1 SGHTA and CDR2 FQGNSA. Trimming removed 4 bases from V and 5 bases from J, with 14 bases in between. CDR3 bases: TGTGCCAGCAGCTGGGGTGGGGTGGGTACTGAAGCTTTCTTT. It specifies CASSWGGVGTEAFF.

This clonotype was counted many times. For the CDR3, the DNA is TGTGCCAGCAGCCCCGGACAGGGGGAGGGCTACACCTTC. Translation: CASSPGQGEGYTF. V gene TRBV7-2 combines with J gene TRBJ1-2; 10 nucleotides line up with TRBD1. There are 13 residues in the CDR3. Per the germline V gene, CDR1 is SGHTA and CDR2 is FQGNSA. V lost 5 bases, J lost 8 bases, and 5 bases stayed unmatched.

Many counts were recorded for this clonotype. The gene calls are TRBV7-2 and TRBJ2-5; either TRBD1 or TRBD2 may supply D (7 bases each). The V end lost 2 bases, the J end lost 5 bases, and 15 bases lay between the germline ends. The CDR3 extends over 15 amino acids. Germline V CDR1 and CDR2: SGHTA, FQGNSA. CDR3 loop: CASSLQGGGMETQYF. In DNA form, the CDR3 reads TGTGCCAGCAGCTTACAGGGAGGGGGCATGGAGACCCAGTACTTC.

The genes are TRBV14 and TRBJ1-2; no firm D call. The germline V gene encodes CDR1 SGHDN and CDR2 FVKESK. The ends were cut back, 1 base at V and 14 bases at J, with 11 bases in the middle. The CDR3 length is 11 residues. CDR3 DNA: TGTGCCAGCAGCCAAGGGACGCCTACGACCTTC. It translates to CASSQGTPTTF.

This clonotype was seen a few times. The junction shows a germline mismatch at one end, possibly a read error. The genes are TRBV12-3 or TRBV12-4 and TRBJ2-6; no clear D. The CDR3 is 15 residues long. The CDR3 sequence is CASSRSTSGTNVLTF. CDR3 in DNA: TGTGCCAGCAGTCGGTCGACCTCTGGGACCAACGTCCTGACTTTC.

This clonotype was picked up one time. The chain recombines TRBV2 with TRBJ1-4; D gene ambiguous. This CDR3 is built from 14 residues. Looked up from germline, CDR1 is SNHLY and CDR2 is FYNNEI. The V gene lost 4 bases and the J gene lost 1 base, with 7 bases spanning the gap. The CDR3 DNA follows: TGTGCCAGCAGTGGGGTCAGAACTAATGAAAAACTGTTTTTT. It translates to CASSGVRTNEKLFF.

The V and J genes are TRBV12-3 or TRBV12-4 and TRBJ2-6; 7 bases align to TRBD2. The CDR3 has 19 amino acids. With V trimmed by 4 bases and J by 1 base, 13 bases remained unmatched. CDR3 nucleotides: TGTGCCAGCAGTTCTAGAGGGAGGGTAGCTAAATCTGGGGCCAACGTCCTGACTTTC. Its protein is CASSSRGRVAKSGANVLTF.

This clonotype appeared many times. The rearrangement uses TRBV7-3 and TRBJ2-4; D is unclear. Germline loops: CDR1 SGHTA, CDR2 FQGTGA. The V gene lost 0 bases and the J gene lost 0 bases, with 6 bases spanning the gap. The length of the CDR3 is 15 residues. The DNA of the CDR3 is TGTGCCAGCAGCTTAACGGGTCAAGCCAAAAACATTCAGTACTTC. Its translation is CASSLTGQAKNIQYF.

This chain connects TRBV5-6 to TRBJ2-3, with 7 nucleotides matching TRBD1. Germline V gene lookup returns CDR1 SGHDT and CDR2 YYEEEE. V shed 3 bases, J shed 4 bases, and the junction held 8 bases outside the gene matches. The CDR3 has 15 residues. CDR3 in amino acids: CASSSGTGVADTQYF. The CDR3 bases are TGTGCCAGCAGCTCGGGAACAGGGGTCGCAGATACGCAGTATTTT.

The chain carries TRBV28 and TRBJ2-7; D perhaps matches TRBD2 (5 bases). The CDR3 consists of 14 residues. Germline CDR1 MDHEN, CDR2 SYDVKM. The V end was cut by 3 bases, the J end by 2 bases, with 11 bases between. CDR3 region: CASSFSSVAYEQYF. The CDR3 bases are TGTGCCAGCAGTTTCAGTAGCGTAGCCTACGAGCAGTACTTC.

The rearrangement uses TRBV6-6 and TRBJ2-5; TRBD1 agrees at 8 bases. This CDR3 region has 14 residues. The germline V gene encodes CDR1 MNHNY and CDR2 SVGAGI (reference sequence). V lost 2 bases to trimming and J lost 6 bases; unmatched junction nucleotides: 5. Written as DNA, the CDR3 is TGTGCCAGCAGTTACGCAGGGGGCGCGAAGACCCAGTACTTC. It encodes CASSYAGGAKTQYF.

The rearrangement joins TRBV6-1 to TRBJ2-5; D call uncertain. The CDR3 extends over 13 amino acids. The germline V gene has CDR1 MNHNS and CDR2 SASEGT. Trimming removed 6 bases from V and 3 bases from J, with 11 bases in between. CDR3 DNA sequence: TGTGCCAGCAGGGTGGATGGCGAAGAGACCCAGTACTTC. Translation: CASRVDGEETQYF.

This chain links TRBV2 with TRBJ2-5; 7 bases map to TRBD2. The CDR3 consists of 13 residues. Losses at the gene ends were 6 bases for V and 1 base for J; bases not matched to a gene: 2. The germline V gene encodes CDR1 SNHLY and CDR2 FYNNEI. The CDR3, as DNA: TGTGCCAGCAGCGGACTAGTCCAAGAGACCCAGTACTTC. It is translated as CASSGLVQETQYF.

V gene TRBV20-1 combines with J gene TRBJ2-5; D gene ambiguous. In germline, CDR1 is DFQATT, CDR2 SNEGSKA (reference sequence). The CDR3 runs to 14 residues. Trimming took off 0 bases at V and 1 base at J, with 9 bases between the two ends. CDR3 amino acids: CSARDRNSQETQYF. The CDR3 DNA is TGCAGTGCTAGAGATCGGAACAGCCAAGAGACCCAGTACTTC.

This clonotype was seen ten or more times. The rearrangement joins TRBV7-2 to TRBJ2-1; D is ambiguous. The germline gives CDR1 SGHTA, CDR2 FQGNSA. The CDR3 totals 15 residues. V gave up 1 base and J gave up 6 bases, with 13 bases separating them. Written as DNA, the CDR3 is TGTGCCAGCAGCTTAGAGGTAACAGTCCCCAATGAGCAGTTCTTC. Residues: CASSLEVTVPNEQFF.

CDR3 nucleotide sequence: TGTGCCAGCAGCCCTAACTCTATCTACGAGCAGTACTTC. It is translated as CASSPNSIYEQYF. The chain joins TRBV2 to TRBJ2-7; D unclear. Trimming removed 6 bases at V and 3 bases at J, with 12 bases between. Per the germline V gene, CDR1 is SNHLY and CDR2 is FYNNEI. The CDR3 totals 13 residues.

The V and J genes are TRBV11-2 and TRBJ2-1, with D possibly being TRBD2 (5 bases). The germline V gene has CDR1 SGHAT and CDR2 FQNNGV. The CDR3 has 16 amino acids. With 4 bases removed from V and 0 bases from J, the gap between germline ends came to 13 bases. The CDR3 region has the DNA TGTGCCAGCAGCTATTTCGGGATTATCTCCTACAATGAGCAGTTCTTC. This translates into CASSYFGIISYNEQFF.

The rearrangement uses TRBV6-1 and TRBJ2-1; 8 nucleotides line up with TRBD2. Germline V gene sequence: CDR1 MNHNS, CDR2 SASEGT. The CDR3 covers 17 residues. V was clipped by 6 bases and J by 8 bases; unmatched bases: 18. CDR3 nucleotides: TGTGCCAGCAGGAAAACCCCACTCCGGGGGGGCTCCGATGAGCAGTTCTTC. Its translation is CASRKTPLRGGSDEQFF.

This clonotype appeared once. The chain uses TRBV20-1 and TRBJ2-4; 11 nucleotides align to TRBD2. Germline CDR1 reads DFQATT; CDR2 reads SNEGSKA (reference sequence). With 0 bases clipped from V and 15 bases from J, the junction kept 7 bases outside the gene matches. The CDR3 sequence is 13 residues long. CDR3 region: CSARDPGTSGAYF. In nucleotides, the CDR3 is TGCAGTGCTAGAGATCCTGGGACTAGCGGAGCGTACTTC.

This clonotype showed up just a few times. CDR3: CASLQGVLSYEQYF. CDR3 in DNA: TGTGCCAGCCTACAAGGGGTACTCTCCTACGAGCAGTACTTC. V and J are TRBV28 and TRBJ2-7; D may be TRBD1 (5 bases). The CDR3 is 14 amino acids. V was clipped by 8 bases and J by 0 bases, with 14 bases between them. CDR1 and CDR2 from the germline V gene are MDHEN and SYDVKM.

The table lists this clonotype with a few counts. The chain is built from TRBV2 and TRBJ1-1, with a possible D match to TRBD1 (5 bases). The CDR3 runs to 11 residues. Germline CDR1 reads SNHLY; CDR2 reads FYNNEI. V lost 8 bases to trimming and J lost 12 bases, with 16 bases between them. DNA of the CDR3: TGTGCCAGCGAGTTGCGAATGGGACCTTTCTTT. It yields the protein CASELRMGPFF.

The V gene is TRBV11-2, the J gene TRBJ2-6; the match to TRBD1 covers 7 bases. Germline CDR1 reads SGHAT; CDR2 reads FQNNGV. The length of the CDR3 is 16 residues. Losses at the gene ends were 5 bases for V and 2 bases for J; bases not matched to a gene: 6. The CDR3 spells CASSPTGKTGANVLTF. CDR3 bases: TGTGCCAGCAGCCCGACAGGGAAAACTGGGGCCAACGTCCTGACTTTC.

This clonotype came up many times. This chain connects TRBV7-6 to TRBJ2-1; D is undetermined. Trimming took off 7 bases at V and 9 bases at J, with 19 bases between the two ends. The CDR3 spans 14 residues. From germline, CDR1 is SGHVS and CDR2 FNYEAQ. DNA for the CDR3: TGTGCCAGCACTCTTACCTTTCGAGGCGGTGAGCAGTTCTTC. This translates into CASTLTFRGGEQFF.

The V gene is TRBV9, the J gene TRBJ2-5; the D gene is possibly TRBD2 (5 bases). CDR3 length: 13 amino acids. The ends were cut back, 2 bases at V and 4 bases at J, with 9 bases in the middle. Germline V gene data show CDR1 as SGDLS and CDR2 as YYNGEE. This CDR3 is CASSVDGGETQYF. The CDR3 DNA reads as TGTGCCAGCAGCGTCGACGGAGGAGAGACCCAGTACTTC.

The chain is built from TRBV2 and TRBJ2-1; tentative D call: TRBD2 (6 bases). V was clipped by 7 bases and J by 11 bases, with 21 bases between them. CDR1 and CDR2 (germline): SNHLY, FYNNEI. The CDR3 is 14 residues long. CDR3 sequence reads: CASMSGPSGQKQFF. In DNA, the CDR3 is TGTGCCAGCATGTCCGGGCCGAGCGGGCAAAAGCAGTTCTTC.

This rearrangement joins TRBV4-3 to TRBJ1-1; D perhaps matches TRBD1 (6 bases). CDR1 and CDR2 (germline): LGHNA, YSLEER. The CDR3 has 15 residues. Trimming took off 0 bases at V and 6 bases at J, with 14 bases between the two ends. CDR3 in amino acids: CASSQEGRGDSEAFF. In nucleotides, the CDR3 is TGCGCCAGCAGCCAAGAAGGCAGGGGTGACTCTGAAGCTTTCTTT.

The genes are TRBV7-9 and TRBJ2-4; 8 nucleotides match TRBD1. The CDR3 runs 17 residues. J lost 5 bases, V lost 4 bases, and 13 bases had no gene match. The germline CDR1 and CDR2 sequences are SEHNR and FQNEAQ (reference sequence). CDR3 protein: CASSSSRTGKNENIQYF. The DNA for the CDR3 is TGTGCCAGCAGCTCCTCCCGGACAGGGAAAAACGAAAACATTCAGTACTTC.

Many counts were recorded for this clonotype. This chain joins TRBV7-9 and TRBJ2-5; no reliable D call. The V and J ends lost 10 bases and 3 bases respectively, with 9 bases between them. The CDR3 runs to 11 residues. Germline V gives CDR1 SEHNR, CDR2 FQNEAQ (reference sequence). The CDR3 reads CATWTEETQYF. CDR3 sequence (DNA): TGTGCCACCTGGACGGAAGAGACCCAGTACTTC.

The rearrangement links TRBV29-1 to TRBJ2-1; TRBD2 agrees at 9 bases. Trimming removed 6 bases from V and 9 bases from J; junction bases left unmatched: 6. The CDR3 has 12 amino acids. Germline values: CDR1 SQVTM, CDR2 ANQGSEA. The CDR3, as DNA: TGCAGCGTCGGGACTAGCCTAAGTGAGCAGTTCTTC. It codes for CSVGTSLSEQFF.

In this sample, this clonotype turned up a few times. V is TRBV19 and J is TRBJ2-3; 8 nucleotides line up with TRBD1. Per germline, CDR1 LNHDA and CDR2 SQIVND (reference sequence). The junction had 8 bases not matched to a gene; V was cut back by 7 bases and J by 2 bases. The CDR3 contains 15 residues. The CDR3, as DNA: TGTGCCAGTACCCAGGGACAGGCCTACACAGATACGCAGTATTTT. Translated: CASTQGQAYTDTQYF. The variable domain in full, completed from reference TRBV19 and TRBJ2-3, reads DGGITQSPKYLFRKEGQNVTLSCEQNLNHDAMYWYRQDPGQGLRLIYYSQIVNDFQKGDIAEGYSVSREKKESFPLTVTSAQKNPTAFYLCASTQGQAYTDTQYFGPGTRLTVL.

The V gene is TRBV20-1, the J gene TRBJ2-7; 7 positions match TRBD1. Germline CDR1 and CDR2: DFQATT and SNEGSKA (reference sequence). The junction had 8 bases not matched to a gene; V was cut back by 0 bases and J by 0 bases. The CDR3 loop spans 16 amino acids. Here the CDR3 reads CSARDRVTGSSYEQYF. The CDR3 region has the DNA TGCAGTGCTAGAGATCGGGTGACAGGGAGCTCCTACGAGCAGTACTTC.